Sequencing of this TCR beta chain was carried out in a study of cytomegalovirus exposure and HLA in healthy donors. PCR used 60 Vbeta primers and 13 Jbeta primers. Per the original data handling: In a later analysis, the count reached roughly 80 million unique TCR beta chains, with roughly 12 million shared. Assay used: immunoSEQ multiplex PCR; TCRdb lists only in-frame clones, some missing. V and J calls and clone size are those listed in that table; D and trimming were worked out from the DNA. The sample gives about 150,000 clones, approximately 78% of which show up once; approximately 8.1% is in the top ten. CDR1 SNHLY and CDR2 FYNNEI come from the germline V gene. V dropped 4 bases and J dropped 0 bases, with 13 bases sitting between them. The length of the CDR3 is 16 residues.

V usage is TRBV2 and J usage is TRBJ1-5, with a weak D call TRBD1 (5 bases). Sequencing was carried out using PBMCs. This TCR was recovered from a woman between 45 and 65 years old in good health and CMV-seropositive. The CDR3 region is CASSVGAFYSNQPQHF. In nucleotides, the CDR3 is TGTGCCAGCAGTGTAGGGGCATTTTATAGCAATCAGCCCCAGCATTTT.